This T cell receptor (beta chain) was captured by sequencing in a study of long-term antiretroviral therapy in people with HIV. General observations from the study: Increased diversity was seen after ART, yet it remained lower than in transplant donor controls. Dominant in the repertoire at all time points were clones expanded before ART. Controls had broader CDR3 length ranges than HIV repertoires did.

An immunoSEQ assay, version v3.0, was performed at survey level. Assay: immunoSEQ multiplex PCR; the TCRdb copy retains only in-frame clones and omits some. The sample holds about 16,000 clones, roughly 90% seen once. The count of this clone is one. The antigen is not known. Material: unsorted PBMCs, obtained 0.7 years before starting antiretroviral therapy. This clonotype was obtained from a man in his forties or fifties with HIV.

CDR3 sequence (DNA): TGTGCCAGCTCAGTAGGGACAGGGAGCTACAATGAGCAGTTCTTC. This codes for CASSVGTGSYNEQFF. The chain is built from TRBV18 and TRBJ2-1; TRBD1 aligns across 9 bases. J lost 3 bases, V lost 5 bases, and 5 bases had no gene match. Germline CDR1 and CDR2: KGHSH and LQKENI. The CDR3 extends over 15 amino acids. Full variable domain (rest looked up from reference TRBV18 and TRBJ2-1): NAGVMQNPRHLVRRRGQEARLRCSPMKGHSHVYWYRQLPEEGLKFMVYLQKENIIDESGMPKERFSAEFPKEGPSILRIQQVVRGDSAAYFCASSVGTGSYNEQFFGPGTRLTVL.